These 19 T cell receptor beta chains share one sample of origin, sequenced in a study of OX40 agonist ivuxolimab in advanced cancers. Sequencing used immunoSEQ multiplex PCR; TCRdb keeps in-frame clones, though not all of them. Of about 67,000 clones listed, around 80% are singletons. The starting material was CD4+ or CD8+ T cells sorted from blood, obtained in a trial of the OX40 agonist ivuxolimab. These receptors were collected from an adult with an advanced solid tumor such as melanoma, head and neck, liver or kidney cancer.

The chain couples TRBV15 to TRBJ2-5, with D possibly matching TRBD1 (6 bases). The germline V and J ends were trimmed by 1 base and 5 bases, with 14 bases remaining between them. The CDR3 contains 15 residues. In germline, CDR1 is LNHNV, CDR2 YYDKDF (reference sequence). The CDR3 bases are TGTGCCACCAGCAGAGTTGGACAGAGGCGGGAGACCCAGTACTTC. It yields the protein CATSRVGQRRETQYF.

Here the CDR3 reads CASSAQLSGANVLTF. CDR3 nucleotide sequence: TGTGCCAGCAGCGCCCAGCTCTCTGGGGCCAACGTCCTGACTTTC. This chain connects TRBV9 to TRBJ2-6; no clear D gene. CDR1 is SGDLS, CDR2 YYNGEE, per germline. This CDR3 is built from 15 residues. The V gene lost 3 bases and the J gene lost 0 bases, with 7 bases spanning the gap.

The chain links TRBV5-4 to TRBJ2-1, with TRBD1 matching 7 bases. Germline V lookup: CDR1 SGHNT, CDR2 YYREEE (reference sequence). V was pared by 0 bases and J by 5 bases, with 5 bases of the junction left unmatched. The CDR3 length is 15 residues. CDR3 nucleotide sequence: TGTGCCAGCAGCTTGGAGGGGGCCAGGGACAATGAGCAGTTCTTC. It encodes CASSLEGARDNEQFF.

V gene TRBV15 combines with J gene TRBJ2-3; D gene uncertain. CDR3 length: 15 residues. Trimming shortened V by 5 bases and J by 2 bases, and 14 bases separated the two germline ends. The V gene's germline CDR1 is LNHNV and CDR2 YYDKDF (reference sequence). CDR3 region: CATSPKTLYTDTQYF. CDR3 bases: TGTGCCACCAGCCCCAAGACTTTGTACACAGATACGCAGTATTTT.

CDR3 coding DNA: TGTGCCAGCAGTTTAGGTCCGGGACTAGCGGGGTCCGCAGATACGCAGTATTTT. Translated: CASSLGPGLAGSADTQYF. V gene TRBV28 combines with J gene TRBJ2-3, with TRBD2 identical over 13 bases. The CDR3 runs 18 residues. V lost 2 bases and J lost 4; bases outside the gene matches: 9. The germline V gene encodes CDR1 MDHEN and CDR2 SYDVKM.

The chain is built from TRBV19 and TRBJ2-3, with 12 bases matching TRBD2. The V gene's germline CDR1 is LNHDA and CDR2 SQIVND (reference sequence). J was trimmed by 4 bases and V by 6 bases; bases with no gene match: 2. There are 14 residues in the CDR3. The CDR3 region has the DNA TGTGCCAGTAGGTGGACTAGCGGGGCAGATACGCAGTATTTT. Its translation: CASRWTSGADTQYF.

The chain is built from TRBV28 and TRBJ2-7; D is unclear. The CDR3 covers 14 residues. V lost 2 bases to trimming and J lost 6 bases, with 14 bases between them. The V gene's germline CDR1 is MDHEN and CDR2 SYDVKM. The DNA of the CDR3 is TGTGCCAGCAGTTTAGTGGGCTCGATTGGCGAGCAGTACTTC. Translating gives CASSLVGSIGEQYF.

The CDR3 region is CASSLWKEKLFF. The CDR3, as DNA: TGTGCCAGCAGTTTATGGAAGGAAAAACTGTTTTTT. This chain uses TRBV28 with TRBJ1-4; no clear D. The germline V gene has CDR1 MDHEN and CDR2 SYDVKM. Trimming left V 0 bases short and J 8 bases short, with 4 bases between. The CDR3 has 12 amino acids. Using reference TRBV28 and TRBJ1-4 for the parts outside the CDR3, the full variable domain is DVKVTQSSRYLVKRTGEKVFLECVQDMDHENMFWYRQDPGLGLRLIYFSYDVKMKEKGDIPEGYSVSREKKERFSLILESASTNQTSMYLCASSLWKEKLFFGSGTQLSVL.

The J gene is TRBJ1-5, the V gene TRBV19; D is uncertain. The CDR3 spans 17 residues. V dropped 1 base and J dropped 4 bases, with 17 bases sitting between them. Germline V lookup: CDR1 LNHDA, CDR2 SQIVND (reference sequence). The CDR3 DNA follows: TGTGCCAGTAGTATAGGGAGGGAGTTTTTTGGGAATCAGCCCCAGCATTTT. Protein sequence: CASSIGREFFGNQPQHF.

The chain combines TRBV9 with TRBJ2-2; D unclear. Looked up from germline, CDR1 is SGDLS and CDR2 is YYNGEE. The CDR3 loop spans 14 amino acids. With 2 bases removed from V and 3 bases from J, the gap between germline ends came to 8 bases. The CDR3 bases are TGTGCCAGCAGCGTCCTTTCGGACACCGGGGAGCTGTTTTTT. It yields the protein CASSVLSDTGELFF. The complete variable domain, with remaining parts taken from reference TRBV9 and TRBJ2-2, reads DSGVTQTPKHLITATGQRVTLRCSPRSGDLSVYWYQQSLDQGLQFLIQYYNGEERAKGNILERFSAQQFPDLHSELNLSSLELGDSALYFCASSVLSDTGELFFGEGSRLTVL.

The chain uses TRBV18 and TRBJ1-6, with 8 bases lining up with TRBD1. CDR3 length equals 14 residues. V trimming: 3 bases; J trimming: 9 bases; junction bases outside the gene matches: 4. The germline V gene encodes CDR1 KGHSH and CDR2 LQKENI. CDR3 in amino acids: CASSPDRGRSPLHF. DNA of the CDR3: TGTGCCAGCTCACCCGACAGGGGCCGTTCACCCCTCCACTTT.

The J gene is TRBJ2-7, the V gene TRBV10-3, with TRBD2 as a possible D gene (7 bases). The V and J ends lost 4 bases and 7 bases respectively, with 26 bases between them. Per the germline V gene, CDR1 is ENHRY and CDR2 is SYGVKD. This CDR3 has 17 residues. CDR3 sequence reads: CAISGSLRGGPYGEQYV. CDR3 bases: TGTGCCATCAGTGGTTCCCTAAGGGGGGGGCCTTACGGAGAGCAGTACGTC.

The CDR3 DNA reads TGCGCCAGCAGTGGAGTTGAGACGGGTTCGGGGGAGACCCAGTACTTC. This encodes CASSGVETGSGETQYF. This chain connects TRBV10-1 to TRBJ2-5; perhaps TRBD2 as D (5 bases). The CDR3 sequence is 16 residues long. CDR1 and CDR2 from the germline V gene are WNHNN and SYGVQD (reference sequence). Deletions cut 4 bases from V and 5 bases from J, with 20 bases between.

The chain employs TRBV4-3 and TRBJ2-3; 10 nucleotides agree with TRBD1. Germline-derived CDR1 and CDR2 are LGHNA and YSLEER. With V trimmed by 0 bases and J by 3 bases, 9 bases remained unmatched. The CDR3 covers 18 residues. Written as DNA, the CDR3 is TGCGCCAGCAGCCAAGATTGGGTCTTGGGACAGGGGACAGATACGCAGTATTTT. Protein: CASSQDWVLGQGTDTQYF.

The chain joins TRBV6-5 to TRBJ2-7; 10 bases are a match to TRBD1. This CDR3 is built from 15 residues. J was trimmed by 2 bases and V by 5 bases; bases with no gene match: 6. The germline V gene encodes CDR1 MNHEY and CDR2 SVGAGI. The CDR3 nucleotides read TGTGCCAGCAGTAGGACCGGGACAGGGGCCTACGAGCAGTACTTC. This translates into CASSRTGTGAYEQYF.

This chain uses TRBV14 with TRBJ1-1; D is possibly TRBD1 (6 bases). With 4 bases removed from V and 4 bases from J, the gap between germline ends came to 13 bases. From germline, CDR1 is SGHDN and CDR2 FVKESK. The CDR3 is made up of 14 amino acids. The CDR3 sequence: CASSLARGRTEAFF. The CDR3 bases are TGTGCCAGCAGCCTAGCCCGGGGGCGCACTGAAGCTTTCTTT.

The chain's CDR3 is CASSLARTSGSRWSNTGELFF. CDR3 sequence (DNA): TGTGCCAGCAGCTTAGCTAGGACTAGCGGGAGTAGATGGTCGAACACCGGGGAGCTGTTTTTT. The chain uses TRBV7-8 and TRBJ2-2; 13 positions agree with TRBD2. J was trimmed by 0 bases and V by 0 bases; bases with no gene match: 10. The germline gives CDR1 SGHVS, CDR2 FQNEAQ. This CDR3 region has 21 residues.

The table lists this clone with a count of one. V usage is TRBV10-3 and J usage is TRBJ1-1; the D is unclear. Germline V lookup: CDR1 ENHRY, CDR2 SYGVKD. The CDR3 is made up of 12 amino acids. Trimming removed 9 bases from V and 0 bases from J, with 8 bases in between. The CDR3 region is CAMRELNTEAFF. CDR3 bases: TGTGCCATGAGAGAGTTGAACACTGAAGCTTTCTTT.

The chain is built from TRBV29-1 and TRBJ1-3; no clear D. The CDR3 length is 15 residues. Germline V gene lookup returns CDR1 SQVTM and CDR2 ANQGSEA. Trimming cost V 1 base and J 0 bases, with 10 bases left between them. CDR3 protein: CSVEGRAGSGNTIYF. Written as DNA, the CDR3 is TGCAGCGTTGAAGGAAGGGCCGGCTCTGGAAACACCATATATTTT.